The subject of this entry is one TCR beta chain. The antigen is undetermined. This entry belongs to a study of monozygotic twins with inflammatory bowel disease. Study-wide findings and caveats: The authors could not tell different T cell subtypes apart. Clonotype sharing was lower in IBD patients than healthy twins, most markedly with disease activity. Those with IBD had lower TCRbeta diversity (inverse Simpson) than their healthy co-twins did.

TCRdb re-called the 5' RACE reads; every CDR3 protein appears as one record, without DNA. This repertoire includes 400,000 to 500,000 distinct CDR3 sequences. CDR1 is SEHNR, CDR2 FQNEAQ, per germline (reference sequence). This CDR3 contains 17 residues. The V and J genes are TRBV7-9 and TRBJ2-1; TCRdb selects TRBD2, and the lack of DNA leaves this call unchecked. Sequencing was performed on blood. The source is a human donor with ulcerative colitis or Crohn's disease, or a healthy co-twin of an affected twin (not recorded which). The CDR3 spells CASSPGLAGGRVNEQFF.